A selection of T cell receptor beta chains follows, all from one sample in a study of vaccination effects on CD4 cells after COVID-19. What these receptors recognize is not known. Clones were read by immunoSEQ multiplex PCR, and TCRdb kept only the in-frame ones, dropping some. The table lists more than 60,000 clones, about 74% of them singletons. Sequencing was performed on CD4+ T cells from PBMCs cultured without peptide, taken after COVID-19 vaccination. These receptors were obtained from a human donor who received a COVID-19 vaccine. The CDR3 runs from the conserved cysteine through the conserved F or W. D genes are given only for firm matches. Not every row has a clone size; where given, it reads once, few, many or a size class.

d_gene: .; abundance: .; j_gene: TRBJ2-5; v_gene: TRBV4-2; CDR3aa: CASSQDLGTGETQYF; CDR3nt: TGTGCCAGCAGCCAAGACCTCGGGACTGGAGAGACCCAGTACTTC
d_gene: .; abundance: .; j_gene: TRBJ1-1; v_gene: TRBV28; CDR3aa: CASLQTTGNTEAFF; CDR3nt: TGTGCCAGCCTACAGACAACAGGGAACACTGAAGCTTTCTTT
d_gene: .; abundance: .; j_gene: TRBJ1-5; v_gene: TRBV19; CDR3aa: CASSIRYQPQHF; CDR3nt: TGTGCCAGTAGTATCAGGTATCAGCCCCAGCATTTT
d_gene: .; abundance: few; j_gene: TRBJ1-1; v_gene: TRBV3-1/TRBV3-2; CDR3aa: CASRRQARTEAFF; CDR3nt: TGTGCCAGCAGAAGACAGGCGCGCACTGAAGCTTTCTTT
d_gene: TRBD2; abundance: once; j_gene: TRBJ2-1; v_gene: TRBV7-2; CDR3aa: CASSLVPSGTFGNEQFF; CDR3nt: TGTGCCAGCAGCTTAGTGCCTAGCGGAACTTTCGGTAATGAGCAGTTCTTC
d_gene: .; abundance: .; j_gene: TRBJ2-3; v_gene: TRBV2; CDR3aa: CASSDGTDTQYF; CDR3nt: TGTGCCAGCAGTGACGGGACAGATACGCAGTATTTT
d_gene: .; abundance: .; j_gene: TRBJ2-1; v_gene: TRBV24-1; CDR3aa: CATSLGAARDEQFF; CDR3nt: TGTGCCACCAGTTTGGGGGCGGCAAGGGATGAGCAGTTCTTC
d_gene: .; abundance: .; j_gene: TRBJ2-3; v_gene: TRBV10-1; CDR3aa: CASSSGSTQYF; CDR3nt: TGCGCCAGCAGTTCAGGGAGTACGCAGTATTTT
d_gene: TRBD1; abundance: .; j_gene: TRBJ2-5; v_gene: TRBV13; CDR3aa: CASSYGTEETQYF; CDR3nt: TGTGCCAGCAGCTACGGGACAGAAGAGACCCAGTACTTC
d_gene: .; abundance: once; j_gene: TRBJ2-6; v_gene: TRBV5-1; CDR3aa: CASARDGNSRGANVLTF; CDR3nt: TGCGCCAGCGCCCGGGACGGCAATTCCCGGGGGGCCAACGTCCTGACTTTC
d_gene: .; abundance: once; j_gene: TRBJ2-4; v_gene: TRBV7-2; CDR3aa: CASSLVLAVAKNIQYF; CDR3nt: TGTGCCAGCAGCTTAGTACTAGCTGTAGCCAAAAACATTCAGTACTTC
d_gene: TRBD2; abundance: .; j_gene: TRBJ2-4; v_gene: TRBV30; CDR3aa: CAWKAPGLAGDIAKNIQYF; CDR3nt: TGTGCCTGGAAGGCCCCGGGACTAGCGGGGGATATAGCCAAAAACATTCAGTACTTC
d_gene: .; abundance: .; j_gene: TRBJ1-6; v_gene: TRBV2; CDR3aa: CASTVAGWGSSPLHF; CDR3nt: TGTGCCAGCACCGTTGCAGGGTGGGGAAGCTCACCCCTCCACTTT
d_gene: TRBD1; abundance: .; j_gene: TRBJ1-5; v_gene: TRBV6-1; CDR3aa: CASRPGTEYQPQHF; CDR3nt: TGTGCCAGCAGACCCGGGACAGAGTATCAGCCCCAGCATTTT
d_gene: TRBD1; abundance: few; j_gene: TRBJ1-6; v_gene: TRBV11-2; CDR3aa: CASSLQGYNSPLHF; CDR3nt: TGTGCCAGCAGCCTACAGGGGTATAATTCACCCCTCCACTTT
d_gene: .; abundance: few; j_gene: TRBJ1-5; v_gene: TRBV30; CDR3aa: CAWSVQYNQPQHF; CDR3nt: TGTGCCTGGAGTGTACAGTACAATCAGCCCCAGCATTTT
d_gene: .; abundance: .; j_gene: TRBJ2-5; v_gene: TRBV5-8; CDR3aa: CASSPPLGAETQYF; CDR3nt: TGTGCCAGCAGCCCACCCCTTGGGGCAGAGACCCAGTACTTC
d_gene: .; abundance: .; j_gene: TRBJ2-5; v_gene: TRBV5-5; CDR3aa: CASSSDWGQETQYF; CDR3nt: TGTGCCAGCAGCTCGGACTGGGGCCAAGAGACCCAGTACTTC
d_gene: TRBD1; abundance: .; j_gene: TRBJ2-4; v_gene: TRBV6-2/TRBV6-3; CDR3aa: CASSRRQGGKNIQYF; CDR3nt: TGTGCCAGCAGCCGTCGACAGGGTGGCAAAAACATTCAGTACTTC
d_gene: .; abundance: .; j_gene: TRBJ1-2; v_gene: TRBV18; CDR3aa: CASSLDYYGYTF; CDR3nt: TGTGCCAGCTCACTAGACTACTATGGCTACACCTTC
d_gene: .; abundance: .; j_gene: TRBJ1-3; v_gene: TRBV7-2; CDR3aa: CASSLVAGNTIYF; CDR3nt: TGTGCCAGCAGCTTAGTGGCTGGAAACACCATATATTTT
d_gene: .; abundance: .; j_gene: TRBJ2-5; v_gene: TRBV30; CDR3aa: CAWRSLSKETQYF; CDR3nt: TGTGCCTGGAGGTCATTATCGAAAGAGACCCAGTACTTC
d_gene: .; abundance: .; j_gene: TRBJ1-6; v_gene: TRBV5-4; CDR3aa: CASSLGRLGNSPLHF; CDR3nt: TGTGCCAGCAGCTTGGGCAGATTGGGAAATTCACCCCTCCACTTT
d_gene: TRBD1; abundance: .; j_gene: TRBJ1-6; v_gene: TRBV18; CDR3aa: CASSPDRGSYNSPLHF; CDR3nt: TGTGCCAGCTCACCCGACAGGGGTTCCTATAATTCACCCCTCCACTTT
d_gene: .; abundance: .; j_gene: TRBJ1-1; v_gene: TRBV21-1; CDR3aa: CASSPPGTGNTEAFF; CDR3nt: TGTGCCAGCAGCCCCCCCGGGACAGGGAACACTGAAGCTTTCTTT
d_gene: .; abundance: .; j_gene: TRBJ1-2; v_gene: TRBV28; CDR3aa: CASSLRGRGYTF; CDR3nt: TGTGCCAGCAGTTTAAGGGGTCGAGGCTACACCTTC
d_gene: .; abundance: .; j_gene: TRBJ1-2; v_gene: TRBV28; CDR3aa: CASSLRQLWNGYTF; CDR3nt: TGTGCCAGCAGTCTCCGACAGCTATGGAATGGCTACACCTTC
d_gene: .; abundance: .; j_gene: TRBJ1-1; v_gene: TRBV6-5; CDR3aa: CASRKGNTEAFF; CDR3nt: TGTGCCAGCAGGAAGGGAAACACTGAAGCTTTCTTT
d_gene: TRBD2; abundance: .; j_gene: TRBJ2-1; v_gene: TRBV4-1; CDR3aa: CASSQKRGNAHNEQFF; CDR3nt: TGCGCCAGCAGCCAAAAGCGGGGCAACGCTCACAATGAGCAGTTCTTC
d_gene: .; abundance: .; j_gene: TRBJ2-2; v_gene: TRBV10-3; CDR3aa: CAISDSGTGELFF; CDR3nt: TGTGCCATCAGTGATTCGGGGACCGGGGAGCTGTTTTTT
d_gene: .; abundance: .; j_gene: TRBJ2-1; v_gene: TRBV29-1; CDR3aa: CSVEIGGSYNEQFF; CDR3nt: TGCAGCGTTGAAATAGGGGGGTCCTACAATGAGCAGTTCTTC
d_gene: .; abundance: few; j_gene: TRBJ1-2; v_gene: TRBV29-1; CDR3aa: CSVRAAGYTF; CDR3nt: TGCAGCGTACGGGCAGCTGGCTACACCTTC
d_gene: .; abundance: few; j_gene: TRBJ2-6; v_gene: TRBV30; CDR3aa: CAWRSGANVLTF; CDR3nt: TGTGCCTGGAGGTCTGGGGCCAACGTCCTGACTTTC
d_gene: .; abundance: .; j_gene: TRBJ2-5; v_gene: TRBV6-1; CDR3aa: CASSEVARGWETQYF; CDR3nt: TGTGCCAGCAGTGAAGTCGCCAGGGGTTGGGAGACCCAGTACTTC
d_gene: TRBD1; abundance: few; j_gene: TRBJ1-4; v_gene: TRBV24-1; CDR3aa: CATSDAGTGGEKLFF; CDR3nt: TGTGCCACCAGTGATGCCGGGACAGGGGGAGAAAAACTGTTTTTT
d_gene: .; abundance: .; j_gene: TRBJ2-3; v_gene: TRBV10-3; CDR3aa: CAISVARGAGDTQYF; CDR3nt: TGTGCCATCAGTGTAGCCAGGGGTGCCGGAGATACGCAGTATTTT
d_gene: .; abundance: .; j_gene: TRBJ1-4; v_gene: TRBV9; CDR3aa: CASSVGQGTNEKLFF; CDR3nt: TGTGCCAGCAGCGTAGGGCAGGGAACTAATGAAAAACTGTTTTTT
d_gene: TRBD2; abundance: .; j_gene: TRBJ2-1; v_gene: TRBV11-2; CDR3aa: CASSPGLAGGKNEQFF; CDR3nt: TGTGCCAGCAGCCCCGGACTAGCGGGGGGGAAGAATGAGCAGTTCTTC
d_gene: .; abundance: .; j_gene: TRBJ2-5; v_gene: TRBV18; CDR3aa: CASSQGQTETQYF; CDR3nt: TGTGCCAGCTCACAGGGACAAACAGAGACCCAGTACTTC
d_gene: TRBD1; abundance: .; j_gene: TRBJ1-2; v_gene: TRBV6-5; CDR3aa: CASSRHRGDGYTF; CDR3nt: TGTGCCAGCAGTCGCCACAGGGGGGATGGCTACACCTTC
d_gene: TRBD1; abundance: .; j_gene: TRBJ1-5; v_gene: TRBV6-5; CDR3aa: CASSYLGQGGNQPQHF; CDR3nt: TGTGCCAGCAGTTACTTGGGACAGGGGGGCAATCAGCCCCAGCATTTT
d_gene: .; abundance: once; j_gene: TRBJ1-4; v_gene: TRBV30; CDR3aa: CAWRRRGNEKLFF; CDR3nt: TGTGCCTGGAGACGCAGGGGTAATGAAAAACTGTTTTTT
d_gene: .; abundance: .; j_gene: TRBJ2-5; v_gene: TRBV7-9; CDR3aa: CASSFQGQETQYF; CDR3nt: TGTGCCAGCAGCTTTCAGGGACAAGAGACCCAGTACTTC
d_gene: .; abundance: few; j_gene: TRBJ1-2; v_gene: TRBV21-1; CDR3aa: CASSKMDRGAGGYTF; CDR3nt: TGTGCCAGCAGCAAAATGGACAGGGGGGCAGGTGGCTACACCTTC
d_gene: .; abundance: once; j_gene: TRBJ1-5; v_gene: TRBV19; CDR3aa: CASSRSVSSNQPQHF; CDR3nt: TGTGCCAGTAGTAGGTCGGTTTCTAGCAATCAGCCCCAGCATTTT
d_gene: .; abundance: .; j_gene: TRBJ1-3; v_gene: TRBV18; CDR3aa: CASSAQATATGNTIYF; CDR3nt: TGTGCCAGCTCAGCACAGGCGACTGCTACTGGAAACACCATATATTTT
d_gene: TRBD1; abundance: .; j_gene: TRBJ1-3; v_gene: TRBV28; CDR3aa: CASSSTGTGFASGNTIYF; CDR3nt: TGTGCCAGCAGTTCAACCGGGACAGGGTTCGCCTCTGGAAACACCATATATTTT
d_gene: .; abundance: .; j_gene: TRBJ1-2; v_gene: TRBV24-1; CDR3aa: CATSEPTANYGYTF; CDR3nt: TGTGCCACCAGTGAGCCGACAGCTAACTATGGCTACACCTTC
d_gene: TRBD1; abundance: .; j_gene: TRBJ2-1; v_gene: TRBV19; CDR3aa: CASSARQGAVNEQFF; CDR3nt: TGTGCCAGTAGTGCCAGACAGGGGGCGGTCAATGAGCAGTTCTTC
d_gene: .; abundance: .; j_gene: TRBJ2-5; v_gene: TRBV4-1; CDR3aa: CASSQDKGQSQETQYF; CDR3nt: TGCGCCAGCAGCCAAGATAAAGGCCAGAGCCAAGAGACCCAGTACTTC
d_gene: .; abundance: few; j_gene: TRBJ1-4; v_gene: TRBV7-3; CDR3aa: CASSLIPATNEKLFF; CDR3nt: TGTGCCAGCAGCTTAATCCCAGCAACTAATGAAAAACTGTTTTTT
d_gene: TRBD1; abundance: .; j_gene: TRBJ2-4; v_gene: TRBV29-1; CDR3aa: CSVGDRSKNIQYF; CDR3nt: TGCAGCGTTGGGGACAGGTCCAAAAACATTCAGTACTTC
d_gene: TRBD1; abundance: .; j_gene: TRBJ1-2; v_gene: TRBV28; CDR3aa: CASSFRQGRGYTF; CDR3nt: TGTGCCAGCAGTTTCAGACAGGGTCGTGGCTACACCTTC
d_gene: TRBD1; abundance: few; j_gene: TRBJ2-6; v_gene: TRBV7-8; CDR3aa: CASSLRDRGISGANVLTF; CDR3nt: TGTGCCAGCAGCTTAAGGGACAGGGGAATCTCTGGGGCCAACGTCCTGACTTTC
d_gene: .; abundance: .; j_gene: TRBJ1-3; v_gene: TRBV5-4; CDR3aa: CASSPGIGNTIYF; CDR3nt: TGTGCCAGCAGCCCAGGGATTGGAAACACCATATATTTT